Sequencing of this T cell receptor beta chain was carried out in a study of response to subunit inactivated influenza vaccine. Study results and limitations: Researchers suggested that each seasonal influenza vaccination recruits few new T cells.

The CDR3 is made up of 12 amino acids. The germline V and J ends were trimmed by 3 bases and 12 bases, with 12 bases remaining between them. TCRdb reprocessed the RT-PCR reads via MiXCR and lists one record per CDR3 protein. The sample lists hundreds of thousands of distinct CDR3 sequences, 25% occurring once. This clonotype showed up just a few times. Its antigen is not known. The V and J genes are TRBV12-3 or TRBV12-4 and TRBJ2-1; D is unresolved. Source: CD4+ T cells sorted from PBMCs, taken 4 to 6 days after vaccination. This receptor was identified in a man in his fifties or sixties who received an inactivated influenza vaccine. The CDR3 DNA reads as TGTGCCAGCAGTTTGGGCCAGGTGGGGCAGTTCTTC. The encoded protein is CASSLGQVGQFF.